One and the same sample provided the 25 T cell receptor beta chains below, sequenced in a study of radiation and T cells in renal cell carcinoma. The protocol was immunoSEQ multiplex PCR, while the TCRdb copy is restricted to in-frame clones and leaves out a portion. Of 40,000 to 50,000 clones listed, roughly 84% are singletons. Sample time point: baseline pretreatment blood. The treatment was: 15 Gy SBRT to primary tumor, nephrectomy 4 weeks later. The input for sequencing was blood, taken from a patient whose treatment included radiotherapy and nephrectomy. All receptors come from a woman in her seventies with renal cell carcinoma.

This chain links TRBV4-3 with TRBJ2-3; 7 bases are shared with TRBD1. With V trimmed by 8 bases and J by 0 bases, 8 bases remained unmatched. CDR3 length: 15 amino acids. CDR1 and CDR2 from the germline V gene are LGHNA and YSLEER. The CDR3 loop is CASGQDWSSTDTQYF. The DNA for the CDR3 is TGCGCCAGCGGACAGGACTGGTCTAGCACAGATACGCAGTATTTT.

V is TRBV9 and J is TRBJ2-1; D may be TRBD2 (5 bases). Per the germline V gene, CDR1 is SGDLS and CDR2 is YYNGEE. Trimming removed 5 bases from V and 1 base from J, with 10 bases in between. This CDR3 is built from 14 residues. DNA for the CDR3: TGTGCCAGCAGGGGAGTAGAATCCTACAATGAGCAGTTCTTC. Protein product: CASRGVESYNEQFF.

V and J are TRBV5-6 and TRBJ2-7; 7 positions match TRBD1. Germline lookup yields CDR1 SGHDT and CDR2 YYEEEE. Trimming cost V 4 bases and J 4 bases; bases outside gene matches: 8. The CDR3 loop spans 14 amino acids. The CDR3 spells CASSLYRGSYEQYF. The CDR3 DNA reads TGTGCCAGCAGCCTCTACAGGGGAAGTTACGAGCAGTACTTC.

CDR3 sequence (DNA): TGTGCCAGCAGCTTAGGACCGCCATGGGATGAGCAGTTCTTC. Amino acid sequence: CASSLGPPWDEQFF. The chain employs TRBV9 and TRBJ2-1, with unresolved D. Trimming pared 4 bases from V and 8 bases from J, leaving 16 bases between. This CDR3 is 14 amino acids long. The germline V gene encodes CDR1 SGDLS and CDR2 YYNGEE.

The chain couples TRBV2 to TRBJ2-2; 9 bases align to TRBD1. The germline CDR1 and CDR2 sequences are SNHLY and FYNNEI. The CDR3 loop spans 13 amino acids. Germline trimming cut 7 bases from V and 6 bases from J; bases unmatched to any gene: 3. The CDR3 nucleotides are TGTGCCAGCACCGACAGGGGGGCCGGGGAGCTGTTTTTT. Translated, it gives CASTDRGAGELFF. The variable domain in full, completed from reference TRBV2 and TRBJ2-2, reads EPEVTQTPSHQVTQMGQEVILRCVPISNHLYFYWYRQILGQKVEFLVSFYNNEISEKSEIFDDQFSVERPDGSNFTLKIRSTKLEDSAMYFCASTDRGAGELFFGEGSRLTVL.

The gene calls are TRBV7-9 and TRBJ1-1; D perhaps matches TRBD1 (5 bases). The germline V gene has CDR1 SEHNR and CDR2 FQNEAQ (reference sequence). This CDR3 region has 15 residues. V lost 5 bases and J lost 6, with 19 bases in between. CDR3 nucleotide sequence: TGTGCCAGCAGCCCCGAGGGCGGGTTAGGGGCTGAAGCTTTCTTT. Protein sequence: CASSPEGGLGAEAFF.

Written as DNA, the CDR3 is TGCGCCAGCAGCTTGGGTCAGGCCGCCCGAACCGAGCAGTTCTTC. It specifies CASSLGQAARTEQFF. The V gene is TRBV5-1, the J gene TRBJ2-1; D unresolved. The CDR3 totals 15 residues. V was pared by 0 bases and J by 10 bases, with 17 bases between. Germline V gene sequence: CDR1 SGHRS, CDR2 YFSETQ.

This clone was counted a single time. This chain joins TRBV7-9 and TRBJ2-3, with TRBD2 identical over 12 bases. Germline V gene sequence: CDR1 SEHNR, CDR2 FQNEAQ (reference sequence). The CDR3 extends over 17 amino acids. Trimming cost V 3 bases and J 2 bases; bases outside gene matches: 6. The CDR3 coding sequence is TGTGCCAGCAGCTTGGGACTAGCGGGTCTAAACACAGATACGCAGTATTTT. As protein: CASSLGLAGLNTDTQYF.

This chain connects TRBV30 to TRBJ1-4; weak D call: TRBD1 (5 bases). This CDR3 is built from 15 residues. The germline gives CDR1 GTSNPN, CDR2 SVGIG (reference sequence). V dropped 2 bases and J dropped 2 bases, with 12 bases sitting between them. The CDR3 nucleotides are TGTGCCTGGAGTCTTGGGGCCGGCACTAATGAAAAACTGTTTTTT. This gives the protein CAWSLGAGTNEKLFF.

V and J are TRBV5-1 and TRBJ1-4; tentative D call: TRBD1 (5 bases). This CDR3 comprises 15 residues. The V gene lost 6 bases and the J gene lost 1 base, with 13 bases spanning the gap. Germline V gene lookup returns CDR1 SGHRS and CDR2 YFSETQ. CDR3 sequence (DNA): TGCGCCAGCACCCTCGCCGGGGGAACTAATGAAAAACTGTTTTTT. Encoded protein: CASTLAGGTNEKLFF.

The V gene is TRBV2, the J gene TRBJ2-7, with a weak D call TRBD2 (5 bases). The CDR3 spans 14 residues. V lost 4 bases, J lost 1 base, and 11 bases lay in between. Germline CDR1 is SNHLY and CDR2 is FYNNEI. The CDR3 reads CASSVSPGSYEQYF. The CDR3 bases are TGTGCCAGCAGTGTTTCGCCGGGGTCCTACGAGCAGTACTTC.

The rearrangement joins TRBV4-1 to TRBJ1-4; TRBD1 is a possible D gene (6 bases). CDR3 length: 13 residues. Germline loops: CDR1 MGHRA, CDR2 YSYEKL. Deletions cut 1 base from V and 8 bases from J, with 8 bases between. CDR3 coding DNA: TGCGCCAGCAGCCAAGTCAGGGGAGAAAAACTGTTTTTT. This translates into CASSQVRGEKLFF.

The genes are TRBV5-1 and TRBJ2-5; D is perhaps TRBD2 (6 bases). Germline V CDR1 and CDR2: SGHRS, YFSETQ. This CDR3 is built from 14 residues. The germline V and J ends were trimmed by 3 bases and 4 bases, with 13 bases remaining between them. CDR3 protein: CASSSRGGAETQYF. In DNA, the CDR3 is TGCGCCAGCAGCTCCCGTGGAGGGGCAGAGACCCAGTACTTC.

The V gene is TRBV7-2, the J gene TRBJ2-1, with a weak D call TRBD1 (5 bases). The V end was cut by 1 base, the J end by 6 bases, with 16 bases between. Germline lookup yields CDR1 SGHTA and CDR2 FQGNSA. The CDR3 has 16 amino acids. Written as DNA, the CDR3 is TGTGCCAGCAGCTTAGAAATGGGGCTAGTCGCCAATGAGCAGTTCTTC. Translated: CASSLEMGLVANEQFF.

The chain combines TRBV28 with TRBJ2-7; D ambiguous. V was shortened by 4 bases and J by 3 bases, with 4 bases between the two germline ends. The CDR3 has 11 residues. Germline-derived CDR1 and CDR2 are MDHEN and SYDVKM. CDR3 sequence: CASSSIYEQYF. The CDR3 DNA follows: TGTGCCAGCAGTTCGATCTACGAGCAGTACTTC.

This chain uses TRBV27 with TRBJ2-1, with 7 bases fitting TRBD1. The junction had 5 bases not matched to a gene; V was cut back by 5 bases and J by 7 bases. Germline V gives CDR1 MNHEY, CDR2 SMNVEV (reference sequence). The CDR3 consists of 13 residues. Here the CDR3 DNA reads TGTGCCAGCAGTACCCAGGACAGGAATGAGCAGTTCTTC. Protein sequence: CASSTQDRNEQFF.

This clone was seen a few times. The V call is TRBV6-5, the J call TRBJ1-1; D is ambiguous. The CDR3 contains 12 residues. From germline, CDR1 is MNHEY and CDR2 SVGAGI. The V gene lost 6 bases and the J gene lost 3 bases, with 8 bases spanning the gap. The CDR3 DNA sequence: TGTGCCAGCAGAACACCAGACACTGAAGCTTTCTTT. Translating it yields CASRTPDTEAFF.

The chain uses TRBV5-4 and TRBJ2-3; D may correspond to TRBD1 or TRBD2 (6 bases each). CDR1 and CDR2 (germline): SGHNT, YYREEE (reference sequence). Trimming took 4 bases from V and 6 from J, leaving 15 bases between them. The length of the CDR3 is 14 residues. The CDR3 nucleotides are TGTGCCAGCAGCCTCCGGAGGGGGGAGGATACGCAGTATTTT. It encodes CASSLRRGEDTQYF. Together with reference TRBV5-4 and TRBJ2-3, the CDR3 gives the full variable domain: ETGVTQSPTHLIKTRGQQVTLRCSSQSGHNTVSWYQQALGQGPQFIFQYYREEENGRGNFPPRFSGLQFPNYSSELNVNALELDDSALYLCASSLRRGEDTQYFGPGTRLTVL.

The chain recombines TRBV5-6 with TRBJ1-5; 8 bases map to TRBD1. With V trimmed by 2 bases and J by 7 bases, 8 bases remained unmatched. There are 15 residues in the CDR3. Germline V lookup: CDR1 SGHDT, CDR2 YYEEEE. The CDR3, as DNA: TGTGCCAGCAGCTTACGGGGGACAGGCGCACAGCCCCAGCATTTT. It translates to CASSLRGTGAQPQHF.

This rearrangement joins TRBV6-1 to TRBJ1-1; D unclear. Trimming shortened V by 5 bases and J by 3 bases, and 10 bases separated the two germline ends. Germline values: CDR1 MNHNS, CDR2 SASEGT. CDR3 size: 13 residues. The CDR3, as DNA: TGTGCCAGCAGTACTAAGAAGTACACTGAAGCTTTCTTT. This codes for CASSTKKYTEAFF.

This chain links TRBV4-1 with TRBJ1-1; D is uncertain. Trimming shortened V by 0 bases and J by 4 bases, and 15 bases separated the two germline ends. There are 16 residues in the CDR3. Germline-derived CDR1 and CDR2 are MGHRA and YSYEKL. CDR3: CASSQDGYDGLTEAFF. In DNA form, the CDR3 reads TGCGCCAGCAGCCAAGATGGGTACGACGGTCTCACTGAAGCTTTCTTT.

This CDR3 is CAITGTDSYEQYF. In DNA, the CDR3 is TGTGCCATCACCGGGACAGATTCCTACGAGCAGTACTTC. The chain couples TRBV2 to TRBJ2-7, with 7 positions matching TRBD1. Germline V gives CDR1 SNHLY, CDR2 FYNNEI. The CDR3 runs to 13 residues. After removal of 10 bases from V and 1 base from J, the junction contained 7 bases not matched to a gene.

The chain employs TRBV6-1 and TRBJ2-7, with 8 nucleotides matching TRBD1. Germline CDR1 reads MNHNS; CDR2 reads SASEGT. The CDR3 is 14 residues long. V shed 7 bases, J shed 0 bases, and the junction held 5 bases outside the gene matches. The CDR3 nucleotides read TGTGCCAGCACCAACAGGGGGATCTCCTACGAGCAGTACTTC. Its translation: CASTNRGISYEQYF.

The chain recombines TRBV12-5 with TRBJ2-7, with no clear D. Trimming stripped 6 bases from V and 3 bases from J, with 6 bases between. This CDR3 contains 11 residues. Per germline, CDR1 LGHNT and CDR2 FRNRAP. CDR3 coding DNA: TGTGCTAGTGGAAACCACTACGAGCAGTACTTC. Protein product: CASGNHYEQYF.

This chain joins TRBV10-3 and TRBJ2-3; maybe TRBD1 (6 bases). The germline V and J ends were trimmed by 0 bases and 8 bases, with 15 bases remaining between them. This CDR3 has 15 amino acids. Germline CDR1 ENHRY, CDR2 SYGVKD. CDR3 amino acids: CAISESGGRRGTQYF. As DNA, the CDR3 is TGTGCCATCAGTGAGTCTGGGGGCCGTCGGGGTACGCAGTATTTT.